Listed here are 5 T cell receptor beta chains from one sample, sequenced in a study of blood T cell repertoires in COVID-19 (TCRdb year 2020). The library was prepared using the immunoSEQ multiplex PCR assay. Here the immuneACCESS table is served through TCRdb, limited to in-frame sequences with V and J called. Missing clones are a known gap in these copies; in checked studies unresolved V genes cover under half, and the rest lacks a known reason. In this sample the table shows some 300,000 clones, 70% to 90% of which occur a single time. Of the sample, 6.9% is held by the ten largest clones. Material: peripheral blood. The receptors were sampled from a woman aged 25 to 39 who had recovered from COVID-19.

V gene TRBV5-1 combines with J gene TRBJ2-7, with 12 bases lining up with TRBD1. This CDR3 comprises 16 residues. Germline V CDR1 and CDR2: SGHRS, YFSETQ. V was clipped by 2 bases and J by 4 bases; unmatched bases: 7. The CDR3 region has the DNA TGCGCCAGCAGCTTAAACCGGGACAGGGGGCGATACGAGCAGTACTTC. This sequence encodes CASSLNRDRGRYEQYF.

The chain carries TRBV28 and TRBJ1-2, with TRBD1 matching over 7 bases. V lost 10 bases to trimming and J lost 4 bases; unmatched junction nucleotides: 9. Germline V gene data show CDR1 as MDHEN and CDR2 as SYDVKM. The CDR3 contains 13 residues. The chain's CDR3 is CATLLRQGYGYTF. CDR3 DNA: TGTGCCACCCTACTACGACAGGGCTATGGCTACACCTTC.

The gene calls are TRBV28 and TRBJ2-2; TRBD2 matches at 8 bases. The germline V gene encodes CDR1 MDHEN and CDR2 SYDVKM. After removal of 3 bases from V and 5 bases from J, the junction contained 2 bases not matched to a gene. The CDR3 loop spans 14 amino acids. CDR3 in DNA: TGTGCCAGCAGTTTTAGCGGGGTTACCGGGGAGCTGTTTTTT. Translated: CASSFSGVTGELFF.

This chain links TRBV12-3 or TRBV12-4 with TRBJ2-7; possibly TRBD2 for D (5 bases). Deletions cut 4 bases from V and 4 bases from J, with 11 bases between. The CDR3 is 13 residues long. CDR3 sequence: CASSSGSGYEQYF. DNA for the CDR3: TGTGCCAGCAGTTCCGGCAGCGGATACGAGCAGTACTTC.

The chain is built from TRBV5-1 and TRBJ1-2; D possibly corresponds to TRBD1 (6 bases). V lost 0 bases and J 8 bases, leaving 11 bases between the germline ends. The CDR3 is 13 residues long. Germline V gene sequence: CDR1 SGHRS, CDR2 YFSETQ. CDR3 nucleotides: TGCGCCAGCAGCTTGGATCCTCAGGGGGGCTACACCTTC. Translating gives CASSLDPQGGYTF.